The 29 T cell receptor beta chains presented below share a single source sample, sequenced in a study of early T cells in non-severe SARS-CoV-2 infection. TCRdb independently ran MiXCR on the 5' RACE reads; one entry per CDR3 protein. The data contain some 96,000 distinct CDR3 sequences, more than 9.5% of them singletons. Material: whole blood, obtained at baseline. All receptors derive from an adult who was a healthcare worker with PCR-confirmed SARS-CoV-2 infection or an uninfected control (not recorded which).

This clonotype came up many times. The chain recombines TRBV15 with TRBJ1-6; D gene uncertain. Trimming stripped 1 base from V and 7 bases from J, with 8 bases between. CDR3 length: 14 residues. Germline V CDR1 and CDR2: LNHNV, YYDKDF (reference sequence). This CDR3 is CATSRVYGNSPLHF. In DNA, the CDR3 is TGTGCCACCAGCAGAGTGTACGGCAATTCACCCCTCCACTTT.

Many counts were recorded for this clonotype. The J gene is TRBJ1-2, the V gene TRBV12-3 or TRBV12-4; maybe TRBD1 (5 bases). This CDR3 contains 14 residues. Trimming took 2 bases from V and 7 from J, leaving 14 bases between them. CDR3 protein: CASSLRRGLGGYTF. Written as DNA, the CDR3 is TGTGCCAGCAGTTTAAGGAGGGGTTTAGGTGGCTACACCTTC.

The chain recombines TRBV25-1 with TRBJ2-4, with 10 nucleotides matching TRBD2. Germline trimming cut 3 bases from V and 6 bases from J; bases unmatched to any gene: 11. Germline CDR1 is MGHDK and CDR2 is SYGVNS. The CDR3 is 17 residues long. The CDR3 DNA sequence: TGTGCCAGCAGTGAGTATGATAGCGGGAGGAGAGGAAACATTCAGTACTTC. Translating gives CASSEYDSGRRGNIQYF.

This clonotype came up a few times. The genes are TRBV27 and TRBJ2-1; TRBD1 matches 8 bases. Germline-derived CDR1 and CDR2 are MNHEY and SMNVEV (reference sequence). Trimming removed 5 bases from V and 2 bases from J; junction bases left unmatched: 5. The CDR3 consists of 15 residues. The chain's CDR3 is CASSPRQGPYNEQFF. In nucleotides, the CDR3 is TGTGCCAGCAGTCCGCGACAGGGGCCCTACAATGAGCAGTTCTTC.

The chain recombines TRBV7-2 with TRBJ2-3, with TRBD2 matching 11 bases. The germline V gene encodes CDR1 SGHTA and CDR2 FQGNSA. This CDR3 region has 16 residues. J was trimmed by 7 bases and V by 1 base; bases with no gene match: 7. This chain's CDR3 is CASSLGLAGGLHTQYF. The DNA for the CDR3 is TGTGCCAGCAGCTTAGGCCTAGCGGGAGGCCTCCATACGCAGTATTTT.

This clonotype was counted between two and nine times. This rearrangement joins TRBV5-1 to TRBJ2-3, with TRBD2 matching over 11 bases. Looked up from germline, CDR1 is SGHRS and CDR2 is YFSETQ. This CDR3 comprises 17 residues. Losses at the gene ends were 2 bases for V and 2 bases for J; bases not matched to a gene: 7. CDR3 nucleotide sequence: TGCGCCAGCAGCTTATGGGGACTAGCGGAACCCACAGATACGCAGTATTTT. It is translated as CASSLWGLAEPTDTQYF.

At least ten counts were recorded for this clonotype. The genes are TRBV6-1 and TRBJ2-3; TRBD2 matches 12 bases. The J segment lost 5 bases and the V segment lost 7 bases, leaving 7 bases of the junction unmatched. CDR1 is MNHNS, CDR2 SASEGT, per germline. CDR3 length equals 15 residues. The CDR3 DNA sequence: TGTGCCAGCAACCTAGCGGGAGGGCTAAGAGATACGCAGTATTTT. It codes for CASNLAGGLRDTQYF.

This clonotype was recorded many times. The gene calls are TRBV7-9 and TRBJ1-5, with unresolved D. The CDR3 sequence is 14 residues long. Germline values: CDR1 SEHNR, CDR2 FQNEAQ (reference sequence). Trimming took off 1 base at V and 2 bases at J, with 6 bases between the two ends. CDR3 region: CASSLVGGNQPQHF. The CDR3 nucleotides are TGTGCCAGCAGCTTAGTAGGTGGCAATCAGCCCCAGCATTTT.

The rearrangement uses TRBV12-3 or TRBV12-4 and TRBJ1-1; D is ambiguous. The CDR3 spans 14 residues. Trimming stripped 2 bases from V and 3 bases from J, with 10 bases between. CDR3 in amino acids: CASSLLSGDTEAFF. Here the CDR3 DNA reads TGTGCCAGCAGTTTACTCTCAGGTGACACTGAAGCTTTCTTT.

In this sample, this clonotype turned up many times. This sequence joins TRBV5-4 and TRBJ2-1, with 8 bases matching TRBD2. Germline V gene sequence: CDR1 SGHNT, CDR2 YYREEE (reference sequence). The trim removed 4 bases at V and 2 bases at J, leaving 8 bases unmatched. There are 16 residues in the CDR3. CDR3 protein: CASSVELAETYNEQFF. The CDR3 DNA is TGTGCCAGCAGCGTGGAACTAGCGGAAACCTACAATGAGCAGTTCTTC.

This clonotype was observed many times. The gene calls are TRBV6-4 and TRBJ1-5; the D gene is possibly TRBD1 (5 bases). The germline CDR1 and CDR2 sequences are MRHNA and SNTAGT. V was clipped by 8 bases and J by 0 bases, with 14 bases between them. The CDR3 contains 15 residues. CDR3 in amino acids: CASSGGRYSNQPQHF. The CDR3 DNA follows: TGTGCCAGCTCCGGGGGTCGTTATAGCAATCAGCCCCAGCATTTT.

This clonotype was observed at least ten times. As DNA, the CDR3 is TGTGCCAGCAGGCGGGACAGGGTGGCGGGCACTGAAGCTTTCTTT. Translation: CASRRDRVAGTEAFF. The rearrangement joins TRBV6-1 to TRBJ1-1; 9 positions agree with TRBD1. The CDR3 spans 15 residues. V was pared by 6 bases and J by 4 bases, with 9 bases of the junction left unmatched. CDR1 and CDR2 (germline): MNHNS, SASEGT.

The J gene is TRBJ2-1, the V gene TRBV11-2; D is perhaps TRBD1 (5 bases). The CDR3 extends over 15 amino acids. Germline CDR1 is SGHAT and CDR2 is FQNNGV. V gave up 1 base and J gave up 5 bases, with 12 bases separating them. The CDR3 sequence: CASSLVRGRHNEQFF. For the CDR3, the DNA is TGTGCCAGCAGCTTAGTAAGGGGAAGGCACAATGAGCAGTTCTTC.

This clonotype was detected ten times or more. V gene TRBV7-8 combines with J gene TRBJ2-1, with 7 bases lining up with TRBD2. In germline, CDR1 is SGHVS, CDR2 FQNEAQ. With 5 bases clipped from V and 7 bases from J, the junction kept 2 bases outside the gene matches. The length of the CDR3 is 12 residues. This CDR3 is CASSGAGNEQFF. DNA for the CDR3: TGTGCCAGCAGCGGAGCGGGGAATGAGCAGTTCTTC.

This clonotype occurred a few times. J is TRBJ2-5 and V is TRBV20-1, with 8 bases fitting TRBD2. Per the germline V gene, CDR1 is DFQATT and CDR2 is SNEGSKA (reference sequence). V lost 5 bases and J lost 4; bases outside the gene matches: 6. The CDR3 totals 13 residues. In DNA form, the CDR3 reads TGCAGTGCTGGGGGCCGGGAGGGAGAGACCCAGTACTTC. It codes for CSAGGREGETQYF.

This clonotype came up a few times. The rearrangement joins TRBV28 to TRBJ1-1; maybe TRBD1 (6 bases). Per the germline V gene, CDR1 is MDHEN and CDR2 is SYDVKM. The CDR3 runs to 14 residues. Trimming took off 6 bases at V and 2 bases at J, with 13 bases between the two ends. The CDR3 DNA follows: TGTGCCAGCAGACGAAGACAGGACAACACTGAAGCTTTCTTT. Translated: CASRRRQDNTEAFF.

This clonotype was observed many times. The chain recombines TRBV7-9 with TRBJ1-2; 9 bases agree with TRBD1. J was trimmed by 6 bases and V by 0 bases; bases with no gene match: 11. CDR1 and CDR2 from the germline V gene are SEHNR and FQNEAQ (reference sequence). CDR3 length: 17 residues. CDR3: CASSLAPGQGSGDGYTF. The CDR3 DNA reads as TGTGCCAGCAGCTTAGCTCCGGGACAGGGTTCCGGGGATGGCTACACCTTC.

This clonotype was recorded at least ten times. The chain combines TRBV7-9 with TRBJ2-3; 8 nucleotides match TRBD1. The CDR3 has 17 amino acids. V lost 6 bases, J lost 1 base, and 12 bases stayed unmatched. CDR1 and CDR2 (germline): SEHNR, FQNEAQ (reference sequence). The CDR3 here is CASRPLTLDRGTDTQYF. As DNA, the CDR3 is TGTGCCAGCAGACCCCTGACCCTGGACAGGGGCACAGATACGCAGTATTTT. The full variable domain, in which reference TRBV7-9 and TRBJ2-3 provide the parts outside the CDR3, is DTGVSQNPRHKITKRGQNVTFRCDPISEHNRLYWYRQTLGQGPEFLTYFQNEAQLEKSRLLSDRFSAERPKGSFSTLEIQRTEQGDSAMYLCASRPLTLDRGTDTQYFGPGTRLTVL.

This clonotype showed up many times. CDR3 region: CASSLGTDYEQYF. The CDR3 DNA follows: TGCGCCAGCAGCTTGGGGACAGACTACGAGCAGTACTTC. The V and J genes are TRBV5-1 and TRBJ2-7; D might be TRBD1 (6 bases). The CDR3 has 13 residues. CDR1 and CDR2 (germline): SGHRS, YFSETQ. The V end lost 0 bases, the J end lost 3 bases, and 7 bases lay between the germline ends.

The gene calls are TRBV10-3 and TRBJ2-3, with 9 bases matching TRBD2. The germline V gene has CDR1 ENHRY and CDR2 SYGVKD. J gave up 3 bases and V 3 bases, and 7 bases lay outside the gene matches. The CDR3 loop spans 16 amino acids. The CDR3 reads CAISERSSGDTDTQYF. The CDR3, as DNA: TGTGCCATCAGTGAAAGATCTAGCGGGGATACAGATACGCAGTATTTT.

This clonotype was counted between two and nine times. The chain carries TRBV25-1 and TRBJ2-1; TRBD1 matches at 10 bases. CDR3 length: 16 residues. From germline, CDR1 is MGHDK and CDR2 SYGVNS. Unmatched junction bases numbered 3, after V lost 4 bases and J lost 0 bases. DNA for the CDR3: TGTGCCAGCAGTGGGGGACAGGGGAGCTCCTACAATGAGCAGTTCTTC. It specifies CASSGGQGSSYNEQFF.

The chain is built from TRBV29-1 and TRBJ2-1; D is undetermined. V was shortened by 2 bases and J by 7 bases, with 12 bases between the two germline ends. The germline V gene encodes CDR1 SQVTM and CDR2 ANQGSEA. The CDR3 is made up of 13 amino acids. In DNA form, the CDR3 reads TGCAGCGTTGAAAAGAATTCTGGGAATGAGCAGTTCTTC. This codes for CSVEKNSGNEQFF.

This clonotype was recorded a few times. A much bigger clone sits one base away, suggesting this may be a read error. CDR3 DNA: TGTGCCAGCAGCTTAGATGATCAGCCCCAGCATTTT. Amino acids: CASSLDDQPQHF. The V and J genes are TRBV7-2 and TRBJ1-5; unclear D gene. This CDR3 region has 12 residues. The V and J ends lost 1 base and 5 bases respectively, with 3 bases between them. The V gene's germline CDR1 is SGHTA and CDR2 FQGNSA.

The chain has TRBV9 and TRBJ2-3; the D is unclear. This CDR3 contains 12 residues. With 0 bases removed from V and 3 bases from J, the gap between germline ends came to 2 bases. Germline V CDR1 and CDR2: SGDLS, YYNGEE. The CDR3 sequence is CASSVVTDTQYF. The CDR3 DNA sequence: TGTGCCAGCAGCGTAGTTACAGATACGCAGTATTTT.

This chain connects TRBV2 to TRBJ2-2; 9 bases match TRBD1. Germline V gives CDR1 SNHLY, CDR2 FYNNEI. V shed 8 bases and J 1 base; nucleotides not matched to a gene: 14. There are 18 residues in the CDR3. DNA for the CDR3: TGTGCCAGCGGTGGGACAGGGATCTCACACGGGAACACCGGGGAGCTGTTTTTT. Amino acid sequence: CASGGTGISHGNTGELFF.

This clonotype was observed many times. The V and J genes are TRBV29-1 and TRBJ2-1; weak D call: TRBD1 (6 bases). Germline V gene data show CDR1 as SQVTM and CDR2 as ANQGSEA. CDR3 length: 14 residues. Trimming removed 6 bases from V and 6 bases from J, with 18 bases in between. The CDR3 region is CSVNRAEAGNEQFF. CDR3 DNA sequence: TGCAGCGTCAACAGGGCAGAGGCGGGCAATGAGCAGTTCTTC.

The rearrangement joins TRBV20-1 to TRBJ2-5, with 8 positions matching TRBD2. This CDR3 contains 13 residues. Germline values: CDR1 DFQATT, CDR2 SNEGSKA (reference sequence). The ends lost 6 bases at V and 1 base at J; junction bases unmatched: 4. This CDR3 is CSARSGIQETQYF. DNA of the CDR3: TGCAGTGCCCGTAGCGGGATCCAAGAGACCCAGTACTTC.

The V gene is TRBV18, the J gene TRBJ1-1; D gene uncertain. Germline V gene lookup returns CDR1 KGHSH and CDR2 LQKENI. Trimming took off 0 bases at V and 1 base at J, with 6 bases between the two ends. CDR3 length: 14 amino acids. CDR3 in amino acids: CASSPPYGNTEAFF. The CDR3 bases are TGTGCCAGCTCACCACCGTACGGGAACACTGAAGCTTTCTTT.

This clonotype was counted at least ten times. The V call is TRBV24-1, the J call TRBJ2-1, with TRBD2 matching 7 bases. The CDR3 has 16 amino acids. The J segment lost 0 bases and the V segment lost 6 bases, leaving 7 bases of the junction unmatched. Germline assignment: CDR1 KGHDR and CDR2 SFDVKD. The CDR3 reads CATSPASGHSYNEQFF. The CDR3 coding sequence is TGTGCCACCAGTCCGGCTAGCGGCCACTCCTACAATGAGCAGTTCTTC.